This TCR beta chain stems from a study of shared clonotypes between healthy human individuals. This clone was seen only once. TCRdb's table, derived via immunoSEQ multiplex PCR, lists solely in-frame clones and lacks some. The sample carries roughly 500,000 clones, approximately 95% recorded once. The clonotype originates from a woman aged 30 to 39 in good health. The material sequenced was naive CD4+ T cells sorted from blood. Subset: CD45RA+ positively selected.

CDR3 bases: TGTGCCAGCAGTGTGCAGGGGTTAGTAAACACCATATATTTT. This sequence encodes CASSVQGLVNTIYF. The chain employs TRBV13 and TRBJ1-3; tentative D call: TRBD1 (6 bases). The CDR3 has 14 residues. CDR1 and CDR2 (germline): PRHDT, FYEKMQ (reference sequence). Trimming took off 6 bases at V and 6 bases at J, with 15 bases between the two ends.